These 4 T cell receptor beta chains share one sample of origin, sequenced in a study of T cells in Graves' hyperthyroidism and ophthalmopathy. Amplification targeted TCR beta CDR3 regions from RNA transcripts. First-round RT-PCR targeting the TCR CDR3 was performed with the HTBI primer set. TCRdb reprocessed the multiplex PCR reads via MiXCR and lists one record per CDR3 protein. Of 450,000 to 650,000 distinct CDR3 sequences in the sample, roughly 17% were seen once. The sample was blood. These receptors all come from a woman aged 18-35 years with Graves' ophthalmopathy.

This clonotype was observed a handful of times. The chain combines TRBV15 with TRBJ2-7; 8 nucleotides match TRBD1. The CDR3 extends over 16 amino acids. V shed 3 bases and J 5 bases; nucleotides not matched to a gene: 12. Looked up from germline, CDR1 is LNHNV and CDR2 is YYDKDF (reference sequence). This CDR3 is CATSSLIGQGENEQYF. CDR3 in DNA: TGTGCCACCAGCAGTTTGATAGGACAGGGTGAGAACGAGCAGTACTTC.

Ten or more counts support this clonotype. CDR3 bases: TGCGCCAGCGCCCCCTCCCTGACAGGGTCGAATGAGCAGTTCTTC. Translating gives CASAPSLTGSNEQFF. The J gene is TRBJ2-1, the V gene TRBV5-1, with 7 bases fitting TRBD1. V lost 7 bases to trimming and J lost 7 bases; unmatched junction nucleotides: 14. This CDR3 comprises 15 residues. Germline V gene lookup returns CDR1 SGHRS and CDR2 YFSETQ.

This chain links TRBV4-1 with TRBJ2-1; 9 bases are a match to TRBD2. Germline CDR1 is MGHRA and CDR2 is YSYEKL. With V trimmed by 2 bases and J by 3 bases, 2 bases remained unmatched. The CDR3 length is 15 residues. The CDR3 reads CASSQPTSGYNEQFF. The CDR3 DNA sequence: TGCGCCAGCAGCCAACCGACTAGCGGCTACAATGAGCAGTTCTTC.

This clonotype was observed a handful of times. The V call is TRBV6-2 or TRBV6-3, the J call TRBJ2-3, with D possibly being TRBD1 or TRBD2 (5 bases each). The V and J ends lost 8 bases and 4 bases respectively, with 19 bases between them. CDR3 length: 15 amino acids. Germline loops: CDR1 MNHEY, CDR2 SVGEGT. The CDR3 DNA reads as TGTGCCAGCGGGGGAGAGGGGAGTCGGGCAGATACGCAGTATTTT. Translated, it gives CASGGEGSRADTQYF.